This T cell receptor beta chain derives from a study of identical twins listed by TCRdb under 2016. Regarding the complete study: TCR alpha and beta repertoires from monozygotic twins, unrelated adults of various ages and cord blood were deep-sequenced to test whether fetal clonotypes persist. To rule out contamination, replicate twin experiments were performed at different times with different library preparation protocols.

V and J are trimmed by 6 bases and 5 bases, and the gene matches miss 12 bases of the junction. From the cysteine through the phenylalanine, the CDR3 covers 15 amino acids. Of all the DNA, just the CDR3 is kept, 45 bases in frame from base 1. CDR1 and CDR2 are read off the germline V gene as MDHEN and SYDVKM. Overall study results and their limits: Zero-insertion analyses could be partly confounded by invariant T cells such as MAIT and iNKT, though diverse VJ usage argued against such confounding for most clonotypes. Compared with coincidental sharing between unrelated individuals, out-of-frame TCR alpha sequences shared between twins showed an excess of sequences with low generation probability. Because the same donors could not be followed over many years, the conclusions relied on cross-sectional statistical analysis. The excess sharing between twins in beta out-of-frame sequences was weaker because fewer shared sequences reduced the signal-to-noise ratio. Abundant cord blood beta clonotypes carried fewer insertions; young adult naive repertoires showed a weaker similar trend, while memory repertoires showed none. In monozygotic twins, recombination models systematically underestimated out-of-frame TCR alpha sharing, but the models matched the sharing seen between unrelated individuals.

The library was generated by 5' RACE. The instrument was an Illumina HiSeq 2000. Template switching introduced a universal primer binding site; the final cDNA contained a unique molecular identifier, enabling accurate counting of TCR cDNA molecules. Specific primers in the conserved constant-segment region were used to synthesize first-strand cDNA for TCR alpha and beta chains. To control for contamination, each cDNA library was double barcoded with a SMART-Mk sample barcode plus Illumina barcodes. TruSeq adapter sequences, together with Illumina sample barcodes, were added in two successive PCR steps. The Illumina HiSeq platform was used with custom primers to sequence TCR alpha and beta cDNA libraries. Regarding the original processing steps: Raw reads were processed with MiGEC to extract unique molecular identifiers, and MiXCR was used to determine CDR3 positions. Recombination models were inferred per individual with the repgenHMM and IGoR tools using an EM algorithm. The analysis of shared clonotypes was done with the tcR package in R, with sharing normalized by the product of cloneset sizes. To study raw recombination without the effects of thymic and clonal selection, out-of-frame nonproductive sequences were analyzed. TCRdb passed the public sequencing reads through fastp at Q25 and MiXCR, retaining productive beta sequences. Merged by CDR3 protein, the rows form single entries marked with the most common genes and DNA. The authors' filters were not applied to this entry. The sample table contains around 1.7 million distinct CDR3 sequences; only one count was recorded for around a third of them. The ten largest account for under 0.35% of the sample.

On this clonotype: Its antigen is unknown. The sample holds no much larger clone one base away, and base qualities are not on file.

All donors were healthy Caucasians. The clonotype was recovered from a newborn girl in good health. The chain couples TRBV28 to TRBJ2-7, and 8 junction bases match TRBD1. Sequences were obtained from cord blood. The CDR3 has the sequence CASSLTTRTGNEQYF. In nucleotides, the sequence is TGTGCCAGCAGCCTGACTACCAGGACAGGGAACGAGCAGTACTTC.